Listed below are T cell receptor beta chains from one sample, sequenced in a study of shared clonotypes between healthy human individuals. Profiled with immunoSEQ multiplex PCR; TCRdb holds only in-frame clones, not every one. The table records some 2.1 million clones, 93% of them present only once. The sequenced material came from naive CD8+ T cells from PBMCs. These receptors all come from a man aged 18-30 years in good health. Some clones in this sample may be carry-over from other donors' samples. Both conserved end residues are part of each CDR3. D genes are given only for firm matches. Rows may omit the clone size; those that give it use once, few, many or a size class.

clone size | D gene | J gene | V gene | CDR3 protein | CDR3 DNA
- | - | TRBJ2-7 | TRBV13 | CASSGSSYEQYF | TGTGCCAGCAGCGGTAGCTCCTACGAGCAGTACTTC
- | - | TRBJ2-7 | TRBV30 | CAWEEYEQYF | TGTGCCTGGGAAGAATACGAGCAGTACTTC
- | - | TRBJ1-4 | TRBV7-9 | CASSGNEKLFF | TGTGCCAGCAGCGGTAATGAAAAACTGTTTTTT
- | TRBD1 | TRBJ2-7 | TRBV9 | CASSAGQGPYEQYF | TGTGCCAGCAGCGCGGGACAGGGGCCCTACGAGCAGTACTTC
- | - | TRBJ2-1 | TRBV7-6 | CASSFRLAGSSYNEQFF | TGTGCCAGCAGCTTTAGGCTTGCGGGTAGCTCCTACAATGAGCAGTTCTTC
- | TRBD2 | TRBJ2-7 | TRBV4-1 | CASSQDGLAGHEQYF | TGCGCCAGCAGCCAAGATGGGCTAGCGGGACACGAGCAGTACTTC
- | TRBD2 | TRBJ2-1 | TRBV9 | CASSVSGASQTPYNEQFF | TGTGCCAGCAGCGTAAGCGGGGCTAGCCAAACTCCTTACAATGAGCAGTTCTTC
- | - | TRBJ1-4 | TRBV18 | CASSPSSRGARANEKLFF | TGTGCCAGCTCACCGTCCTCTAGGGGGGCGCGAGCTAATGAAAAACTGTTTTTT
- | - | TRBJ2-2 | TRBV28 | CASSLSGPQGGTGELFF | TGTGCCAGCAGTTTATCCGGCCCTCAAGGGGGCACCGGGGAGCTGTTTTTT
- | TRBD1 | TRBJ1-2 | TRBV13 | CASSDTPGQGDYGYTF | TGTGCCAGCAGCGACACACCGGGACAGGGGGACTATGGCTACACCTTC
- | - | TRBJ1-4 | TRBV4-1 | CASSLRGRRVIATNEKLFF | TGCGCCAGCAGCCTCCGGGGACGGAGGGTGATAGCAACTAATGAAAAACTGTTTTTT
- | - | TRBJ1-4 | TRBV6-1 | CASSGNDRSNEKLFF | TGTGCCAGCAGTGGGAATGACAGGAGTAATGAAAAACTGTTTTTT
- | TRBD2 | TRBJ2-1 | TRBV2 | CASSDKWGLARDNEQFF | TGTGCCAGCAGTGATAAATGGGGACTAGCTCGAGACAATGAGCAGTTCTTC
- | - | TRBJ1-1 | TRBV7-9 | CASSFDGGF | TGTGCCAGCAGCTTCGACGGGGGCTTT
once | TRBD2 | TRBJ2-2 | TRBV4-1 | CASSQGREGPTGELFF | TGCGCCAGCAGCCAGGGGCGGGAGGGCCCCACCGGGGAGCTGTTTTTT
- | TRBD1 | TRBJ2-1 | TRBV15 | CATSEWLGQGKGKQFF | TGTGCCACCAGCGAGTGGTTGGGACAGGGAAAAGGAAAGCAGTTCTTC
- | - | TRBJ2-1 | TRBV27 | CASSFLGDEQFF | TGTGCCAGCAGTTTCCTGGGGGATGAGCAGTTCTTC
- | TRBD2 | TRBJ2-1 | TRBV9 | CASSVTTSGRYEQFF | TGTGCCAGCAGCGTGACCACTAGCGGGAGGTATGAGCAGTTCTTC
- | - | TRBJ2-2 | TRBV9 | CASSAARPTGDTGELFF | TGTGCCAGCAGCGCCGCGAGGCCAACTGGGGACACCGGGGAGCTGTTTTTT
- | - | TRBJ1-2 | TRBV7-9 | CASSQAGDYGYTF | TGTGCCAGCAGCCAAGCAGGGGATTATGGCTACACCTTC
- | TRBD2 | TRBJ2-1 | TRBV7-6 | CASSYLADEQFF | TGTGCCAGCAGCTATCTAGCGGACGAGCAGTTCTTC
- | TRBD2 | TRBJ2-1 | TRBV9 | CASSGTSGRFDEQFF | TGTGCCAGCAGCGGGACTAGCGGGAGGTTTGATGAGCAGTTCTTC
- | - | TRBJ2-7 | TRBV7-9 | CASSLPRVSYEQYF | TGTGCCAGCAGCTTACCCAGGGTCTCCTACGAGCAGTACTTC
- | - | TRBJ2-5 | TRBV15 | CATKGLQETQYF | TGTGCCACCAAGGGGTTGCAAGAGACCCAGTACTTC
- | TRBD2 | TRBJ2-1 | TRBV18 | CASSPRGLAGPSYNEQFF | TGTGCCAGCTCACCACGGGGACTAGCGGGACCTTCCTACAATGAGCAGTTCTTC
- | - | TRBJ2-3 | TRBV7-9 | CASSGGHSTSTDTQYF | TGTGCCAGCAGCGGGGGACACTCAACTAGCACAGATACGCAGTATTTT